This T cell receptor (beta chain) was retrieved from a study of T cell clonotyping in hematopoietic cell transplantation. This clone has just a few counts. The target antigen is unknown. Assay: immunoSEQ multiplex PCR; the TCRdb copy retains only in-frame clones and omits some. The sample has thousands of clones; more than 75% are singletons. The time point: recipient sample about 28 days before transplant, after cytoreduction. Notes on the study in general: Higher Inverse Simpson Index values in graft donor and pretransplant recipient predicted broader posttransplant TCR diversity.

Per germline, CDR1 ENHRY and CDR2 SYGVKD. V was clipped by 0 bases and J by 4 bases, with 12 bases between them. This CDR3 has 15 amino acids. Sequences were derived from peripheral blood mononuclear cells, sampled before stem cell transplant. The source is a man between 60 and 70 years old with acute myeloid leukemia. Some clones in this sample may be carry-over from other donors' samples. This chain links TRBV10-3 with TRBJ1-2, with D tentatively TRBD1 (5 bases). The CDR3 loop reads CAISESIVTAYGYTF. The DNA for the CDR3 is TGTGCCATCAGTGAGTCGATCGTGACAGCCTATGGCTACACCTTC.